This passage covers 7 T cell receptor beta chains from one sample sequenced in a study of cytomegalovirus exposure and HLA in healthy donors. The study ran its PCR with 60 Vbeta and 13 Jbeta primers. Sequenced by immunoSEQ multiplex PCR; TCRdb stores in-frame clones only, minus some. This table has 140,000 or so clones, around 75% appearing once. The source material was PBMCs. The receptors stem from a man aged 60 to 69 in good health and CMV-seronegative.

CDR3 bases: TGTGCCAGCAGCTTCAGGGGTACTGAAGCTTTCTTT. Translation gives CASSFRGTEAFF. This chain connects TRBV5-6 to TRBJ1-1, with D perhaps TRBD1 (6 bases). V lost 2 bases, J lost 5 bases, and 7 bases lay in between. Germline-derived CDR1 and CDR2 are SGHDT and YYEEEE. The CDR3 loop spans 12 amino acids.

V gene TRBV4-1 combines with J gene TRBJ2-7; D is perhaps TRBD1 (6 bases). This CDR3 has 17 residues. CDR1 and CDR2 (germline): MGHRA, YSYEKL. The V end was cut by 0 bases, the J end by 0 bases, with 15 bases between. Here the CDR3 reads CASSQDKSGGFSYEQYF. In nucleotides, the CDR3 is TGCGCCAGCAGCCAAGATAAGTCTGGGGGCTTCTCCTACGAGCAGTACTTC.

The rearrangement links TRBV28 to TRBJ1-1, with TRBD1 matching over 7 bases. The CDR3 has 14 residues. The J segment lost 1 base and the V segment lost 6 bases, leaving 5 bases of the junction unmatched. CDR1 MDHEN and CDR2 SYDVKM come from the germline V gene. CDR3 bases: TGTGCCAGCAGCTTCGACAGGGAGAACACTGAAGCTTTCTTT. Amino acid sequence: CASSFDRENTEAFF. The full variable domain, its missing parts supplied by reference TRBV28 and TRBJ1-1, is DVKVTQSSRYLVKRTGEKVFLECVQDMDHENMFWYRQDPGLGLRLIYFSYDVKMKEKGDIPEGYSVSREKKERFSLILESASTNQTSMYLCASSFDRENTEAFFGQGTRLTVV.

This chain connects TRBV6-5 to TRBJ2-7; the D gene is possibly TRBD1 (5 bases). The CDR3 has 13 amino acids. V was cut by 7 bases and J by 2 bases, with 12 bases left in between. Germline CDR1 reads MNHEY; CDR2 reads SVGAGI. The CDR3 nucleotides are TGTGCCAGCAACCGCGCCAGGGCCTACGAGCAGTACTTC. Its translation is CASNRARAYEQYF.

CDR3 sequence (DNA): TGCGCCAGCAGCCGGGACTTTAACACCGGGGAGCTGTTTTTT. This gives the protein CASSRDFNTGELFF. This chain connects TRBV4-3 to TRBJ2-2, with D possibly TRBD2 on 6 matching bases. The CDR3 has 14 residues. Germline V lookup: CDR1 LGHNA, CDR2 YSLEER. Trimming left V 4 bases short and J 2 bases short, with 8 bases between.

The chain carries TRBV11-3 and TRBJ2-7, with D maybe TRBD2 (6 bases). Germline V CDR1 and CDR2: SGHNT, YENEEA. Trimming pared 5 bases from V and 4 bases from J, leaving 15 bases between. This CDR3 spans 14 amino acids. The chain's CDR3 is CASSPSRDSYEQYF. CDR3 in DNA: TGTGCCAGCAGCCCTAGCCGGGACTCTTACGAGCAGTACTTC.

The chain recombines TRBV10-2 with TRBJ1-2; D not certain. Germline V gene lookup returns CDR1 WSHSY and CDR2 SAAADI. This CDR3 spans 16 amino acids. V was clipped by 2 bases and J by 8 bases, with 21 bases between them. CDR3: CASSEGSDSPLRGYTF. The CDR3 nucleotides are TGCGCCAGCAGTGAGGGTTCCGATTCCCCATTGCGAGGCTACACCTTC.